Described below is a single T cell receptor beta chain sequence and its context. The data derive from a study of T cell changes during pregnancy in multiple sclerosis. Assay used: immunoSEQ multiplex PCR; TCRdb lists only in-frame clones, some missing. The data contain about 50,000 clones, over 85% of them singletons. The TCR sequence derives from a female donor with multiple sclerosis, enrolled in a pregnancy study. The starting material was CD4+ T cells from peripheral blood mononuclear cells, obtained before pregnancy.

CDR3 DNA sequence: TGTGCCAGCAGCGTGATGAACGGGGGCATTCAGTACTTC. Protein sequence: CASSVMNGGIQYF. The chain links TRBV9 to TRBJ2-4; possibly TRBD2 for D (6 bases). The CDR3 is 13 amino acids. Deletions cut 2 bases from V and 9 bases from J, with 12 bases between. Germline V gives CDR1 SGDLS, CDR2 YYNGEE.